This T cell receptor (beta chain) was sequenced in a study of T cells after yellow fever vaccination. In regard to this clonotype: The antigen is not known. An end of the junction differs from the germline gene, which may be a read error.

Overall study results and limits: It was a weaker secondary response, yet one that peaked faster, at day 5 versus 15.

The CDR3 length is 14 residues. TCRdb used MiXCR to reprocess the 5' RACE reads, holding one entry per CDR3 protein. The repertoire has roughly 180,000 distinct CDR3 sequences, approximately 6.2% of them found once; the top ten carry less than 3.5%. The sequencing here drew on CD4+ T cells sorted from PBMCs, taken on the day of the first yellow fever vaccination. The source of this sequence is a man aged 18 to 35 who received the YFV17D yellow fever vaccine. The J gene is TRBJ2-2, the V gene TRBV12-3 or TRBV12-4, with D unresolved. The CDR3 DNA sequence: TGTGCCAGCAGTTTACAGGTTAACACCTGGGAGCTGTTTTTT. Translating gives CASSLQVNTWELFF.